These 10 T cell receptor beta chains share one sample of origin, sequenced in a study of OX40 agonist ivuxolimab in advanced cancers. Only in-frame clones appear in the TCRdb table, and some are missing; sequencing was by immunoSEQ multiplex PCR. This sample has about 73,000 clones, with roughly 90% found just once. Sequencing was performed on CD4+ or CD8+ T cells sorted from blood, taken in a trial of the OX40 agonist ivuxolimab. These TCRs come from an adult with an advanced solid tumor such as melanoma, head and neck, liver or kidney cancer.

The chain employs TRBV6-5 and TRBJ2-7; a weak D match, TRBD2 (6 bases). The CDR3 consists of 16 residues. V lost 0 bases, J lost 1 base, and 13 bases lay in between. Germline lookup yields CDR1 MNHEY and CDR2 SVGAGI. CDR3 nucleotides: TGTGCCAGCAGTTACTCTATGGCAGGAGGGTCCTACGAGCAGTACTTC. It encodes CASSYSMAGGSYEQYF.

The chain has TRBV2 and TRBJ1-4, with a weak D call TRBD1 (6 bases). This CDR3 region has 15 residues. CDR1 and CDR2 from the germline V gene are SNHLY and FYNNEI. Trimming pared 6 bases from V and 5 bases from J, leaving 16 bases between. As DNA, the CDR3 is TGTGCCAGCAGGAAAGGTGGGGGCAGCAATGAAAAACTGTTTTTT. Amino acid sequence: CASRKGGGSNEKLFF.

The chain couples TRBV6-1 to TRBJ2-5; D is perhaps TRBD1 (6 bases). The germline gives CDR1 MNHNS, CDR2 SASEGT. The CDR3 runs to 15 residues. Trimming stripped 6 bases from V and 2 bases from J, with 16 bases between. The CDR3 DNA is TGTGCCAGCAGCACCACAGGGCTTGGGCAAGAGACCCAGTACTTC. Residues: CASSTTGLGQETQYF.

This clone was recorded only once. The chain is built from TRBV5-8 and TRBJ2-1; 8 bases are a match to TRBD1. The CDR3 has 15 amino acids. The ends lost 4 bases at V and 2 bases at J; junction bases unmatched: 5. CDR1 is SGHTS, CDR2 YDEGEE, per germline. The CDR3 sequence: CASSLGQVTYNEQFF. DNA for the CDR3: TGTGCCAGCAGCCTGGGACAGGTAACCTACAATGAGCAGTTCTTC.

The rearrangement joins TRBV5-6 to TRBJ2-5; TRBD2 matches at 8 bases. The V gene end was trimmed by 5 bases and the J gene end by 3 bases; junction bases not matched to a gene: 9. The CDR3 extends over 15 amino acids. Germline V gene data show CDR1 as SGHDT and CDR2 as YYEEEE. The CDR3 is CASSLSGSGEETQYF. The CDR3 coding sequence is TGTGCCAGCAGTCTAAGCGGGAGTGGGGAAGAGACCCAGTACTTC.

The chain links TRBV4-1 to TRBJ2-6; the D gene is possibly TRBD2 (5 bases). Germline V CDR1 and CDR2: MGHRA, YSYEKL. CDR3 size: 16 residues. Between the trimmed V and J ends, which lost 1 base and 4 bases, there was a span of 11 bases. CDR3 nucleotides: TGCGCCAGCAGCCAAGGTTCGGGATTCGGGGCCAACGTCCTGACTTTC. This sequence encodes CASSQGSGFGANVLTF.

This clone turned up a few times. V gene TRBV10-3 combines with J gene TRBJ2-2; 14 bases align to TRBD2. The CDR3 spans 15 residues. Losses at the gene ends were 6 bases for V and 4 bases for J; bases not matched to a gene: 1. CDR1 is ENHRY, CDR2 SYGVKD, per germline. The CDR3 DNA reads TGTGCCATCAGCGGGACTAGCGGGAGCACCGGGGAGCTGTTTTTT. Translating gives CAISGTSGSTGELFF.

This clone has more than one count but fewer than ten. The chain employs TRBV10-1 and TRBJ2-3, with 7 bases matching TRBD2. The CDR3 is 12 residues long. Germline CDR1 reads WNHNN; CDR2 reads SYGVQD (reference sequence). Unmatched junction bases numbered 5, after V lost 10 bases and J lost 4 bases. CDR3 in DNA: TGCGCCACCCGGGGGGAGCCAGATACGCAGTATTTT. It is translated as CATRGEPDTQYF.

This clone was observed a few times. The J gene is TRBJ1-5, the V gene TRBV5-6; D call uncertain. V lost 2 bases and J lost 0, with 6 bases in between. Germline CDR1 and CDR2: SGHDT and YYEEEE. The length of the CDR3 is 14 residues. The CDR3 is CASSLRGSNQPQHF. The CDR3 DNA reads as TGTGCCAGCAGCTTACGAGGTAGCAATCAGCCCCAGCATTTT. The complete variable domain, with remaining parts taken from reference TRBV5-6 and TRBJ1-5, reads DAGVTQSPTHLIKTRGQQVTLRCSPKSGHDTVSWYQQALGQGPQFIFQYYEEEERQRGNFPDRFSGHQFPNYSSELNVNALLLGDSALYLCASSLRGSNQPQHFGDGTRLSIL.

This sequence joins TRBV2 and TRBJ1-1, with 7 bases lining up with TRBD1. Per germline, CDR1 SNHLY and CDR2 FYNNEI. V lost 7 bases to trimming and J lost 0 bases; unmatched junction nucleotides: 8. The CDR3 contains 15 residues. CDR3 bases: TGTGCCAGCAACCACTTGGGACAGTTGAACACTGAAGCTTTCTTT. This codes for CASNHLGQLNTEAFF.